This T cell receptor beta chain was recorded in a study of shared clonotypes between healthy human individuals. The CDR3 contains 15 residues. Germline CDR1 LGHNA, CDR2 YNFKEQ. Trimming removed 4 bases from V and 6 bases from J, with 18 bases in between. Generated by immunoSEQ multiplex PCR, the TCRdb table keeps only in-frame clones and is missing some. The sample yields about 2 million clones, roughly 94% seen once. Broader study findings: The generation probabilities recorded for non-shared clonotypes fell below those of clonotypes shared by all four donors. With a handful of donors compared, roughly 5% of naive CD4 clonotypes were shared.

For this clone: What it binds is unknown.

Sequenced: naive CD4+ T cells sorted from blood. Described subset: CD45RA+ positively selected. The chain employs TRBV4-2 and TRBJ1-1; perhaps TRBD1 as D (6 bases). The clonotype comes from a man younger than 35 in good health. CDR3 residues: CASSLAEGGRAEAFF. The CDR3 DNA sequence: TGTGCCAGCAGCCTCGCGGAGGGGGGCAGGGCTGAAGCTTTCTTT.